This TCR beta chain was identified during a study of shared clonotypes between healthy human individuals (dated by TCRdb to 2018 to 2021). Concerning the study at large: The cohort included three men and a couple of women between 18 and 49 years of age. For each donor, CD4 naive and CD4 memory were each run on three plates, CD8 naive on two plates, and CD8 memory on one plate. The study deeply sequenced blood TCR repertoires of roughly five healthy adults to estimate repertoire size and the extent of clonotype sharing between individuals. Different laboratories and diverse techniques were used to prepare libraries and sequence TCR repertoires, to increase sequencing depth and limit assay-specific biases. Between about 0.9 and 9 billion PBMCs per donor were obtained by leukapheresis. Overall results and qualifications from the work: Pairwise subsampling indicated that sequencing depth was expected to affect the degree of clonotype sharing among donors. Even with the large sequencing depth, rarefaction of the sorted-subset datasets indicated that sequencing was incomplete. Sampling was limited to blood, and TCR repertoires in tissue likely differ from TCR repertoires in blood. Because the study included a small number of donors, the genetic and exposure-history diversity represented was limited. Compared with non-shared clonotypes, clonotypes shared by all four sorted-subset donors had higher generation probabilities. When a few donors were compared, the shared fraction of clonotypes was approximately 5% for naive CD4, less than 4% for naive CD8, 2% to 2.5% for memory CD4, and around 0.37% for memory CD8. Naive subsets generally had larger estimated clonotype richness than memory subsets did.

As regards this clone: The clone's antigen remains unknown. No clone much larger than this one lies a single base away; base qualities are absent.

Donors were healthy HIV-negative adults with no recently reported acute infections or vaccinations. All donors were Caucasian adults living in Nashville, Tennessee, USA. CD8 memory samples combined magnetically selected CD45RO+ cells with CCR7-negative CD45RA+ effector memory (TemRA) cells. After blood collection by leukapheresis, PBMCs were isolated using Ficoll-Histopaque density gradient centrifugation and then cryopreserved in the vapor phase of liquid nitrogen. Analytical flow cytometry was used to check the purity and quantity of every magnetically sorted T cell population. Genomic DNA was isolated from every sorted fraction and measured by UV absorbance on a Nanodrop 2000c. Using the deep immunoSEQ assay, TCR CDR3 regions were amplified from genomic DNA by multiplex PCR. Extracted genomic DNA from each cell subset was spread evenly across all wells of several immunoSEQ 96-well plates, with each plate serving as a replicate. Each replicate PCR for sorted subsets received approximately 220 ng genomic DNA, equal to about 30,000 T cell genomes. The purified libraries were quantified using a Qubit 3.0 fluorometer, sized with a Bioanalyzer 2100, and then quantified again using the KAPA Library Quantification kit. Every immunoSEQ 96-well plate was sequenced on a dedicated single-read 150-cycle Illumina NextSeq 550 flow cell. The paper's processing steps were these. Because the immunoSEQ output included only junctional sequences and no quality scores, the filtering could not be the same as the filtering used for full-length reads. To assign V/J genes and CDR3, sequences were annotated using PyIR, a Python wrapper for IgBLAST v1.9, with IMGT germline references. Any read was removed if the V/J assignment was weak (E-value above 1e-6), the CDR3 was missing, or the read contained stop codons, out-of-frame junctions, or ambiguous translated residues. V3J clonotypes were defined as sequences sharing an identical inferred V gene, J gene, and CDR3 amino acid sequence. To compute the percentage overlap between repertoires, the number of shared unique clonotypes was divided by the size of the smaller repertoire. Richness of each repertoire was evaluated using RTK rarefaction, the Chao1 estimator, and Recon v2.1 estimates of unobserved clonotypes. Generation probabilities were computed with OLGA for all TCRbeta clonotypes obtained by the gDNA method from several donors. As stored in TCRdb, this immuneACCESS dataset retains in-frame rearrangements with V and J assigned. A fraction of the clones does not appear; measured against another copy, unresolved V genes explain less than half of the discrepancy, and the remainder lacks a known reason. The DNA was the basis for D and trimming; V, J and clone size are from that table. The sample table shows roughly 300,000 clones, and 80% to 90% are seen once. The ten largest clones take up around 15% of the sample.

The germline ends are 15 bases apart after V is trimmed by 8 bases and J by 7 bases. CDR1 is given as MNHEY and CDR2 as SMNVEV, both from the germline V gene (reference sequence). The CDR3 starts with the cysteine, ends with the phenylalanine, and has 13 residues. Only the CDR3 DNA is retained, 39 bases long and in frame from the first base. Recombination connected TRBV27 to TRBJ1-5; a tentative D match to TRBD1 spans 6 bases. The sample comprised memory CD8+ T cells sorted from blood. The cell subset or site label here, explained by the study, means: CD45RO+ cells pooled with CCR7-negative TemRA cells. The sequence was collected from a man younger than 30 in good health. The base sequence is TGTGCCAGCTACACAGGGAGGAGGCAGCCCCAGCATTTT. Translated, this gives CASYTGRRQPQHF.